These T cell receptor beta chains were read from a single sample in a study of blood T cells in healthy people across ages. MiXCR, run by TCRdb on the 5' RACE reads, gives a single entry per CDR3 protein. Among about 380,000 distinct CDR3 sequences listed, about 55% were seen once. Sequenced: blood. The receptors derive from a man in his sixties in good health. The CDR3 runs from the conserved cysteine through the conserved F or W. D genes are given only for firm matches. Not every row has a clone size; where given, it reads once, few, many or a size class.

j_call	clone_size	d_call	v_call	cdr3_nt	cdr3_aa
TRBJ2-7	-	TRBD2	TRBV7-6	TGTGCCAGCAGCCGAGGGCTAGCGGGAGGGAGCTCCTACGAGCAGTACTTC	CASSRGLAGGSSYEQYF
TRBJ1-2	few	TRBD1	TRBV5-1	TGCGCCAGCAGCTACGACACAGGGGGCAATGGCTACACCTTC	CASSYDTGGNGYTF
TRBJ1-2	few	TRBD1	TRBV12-3/TRBV12-4	TGTGCCAGCATTGGACAGGGGGCTCCCTTTCGAGGCTACACCTTC	CASIGQGAPFRGYTF
TRBJ2-7	-	TRBD1	TRBV3-1	TGTGCCAGCAGAGAGCGACAGGGTGGTTACGAGCAGTACTTC	CASRERQGGYEQYF
TRBJ2-7	many	-	TRBV29-1	TGCAGCGTTGGGGAGGGGGCAAGCGAGCAGTACTTC	CSVGEGASEQYF
TRBJ2-7	-	-	TRBV3-1	TGTGCCAGCAGCCAAGATCCCTCATACTACGAGCAGTACTTC	CASSQDPSYYEQYF
TRBJ1-4	few	-	TRBV7-3	TGTGCCAGCAGCTTAACGGCTGGGCCCAATGAAAAACTGTTTTTT	CASSLTAGPNEKLFF
TRBJ1-2	-	-	TRBV5-5	TGTGCCAGCAGCTTGGACGGGACCTCCAACGGCTACACCTTC	CASSLDGTSNGYTF
TRBJ2-1	once	-	TRBV6-1	TGTGCCAGCGGGGGACTCTCAACGGACTACAATGAGCAGTTCTTC	CASGGLSTDYNEQFF
TRBJ2-6	few	-	TRBV28	TGTGCCAGCAGTTCCGTGGGGGGCCTCTCCTCTGGGGCCAACGTCCTGACTTTC	CASSSVGGLSSGANVLTF
TRBJ2-7	-	-	TRBV28	TGTGCCAGCACCCTGAGGGACGTCTCCTACGAGCAGTACTTC	CASTLRDVSYEQYF
TRBJ2-1	-	TRBD2	TRBV20-1	TGCAGTGCTAGAGGGCGAGCGGGAGCCACCCTGTACAATGAGCAGTTCTTC	CSARGRAGATLYNEQFF
TRBJ2-7	-	TRBD2	TRBV20-1	TGCAGTGCTAGAGTCTGGCTAGCGGGGGCCTCCGGCTCCTACGAGCAGTACTTC	CSARVWLAGASGSYEQYF
TRBJ2-5	few	TRBD2	TRBV5-1	TGCGCCAGCAGGCCTACTAGCGCCCAAGAGACCCAGTACTTC	CASRPTSAQETQYF
TRBJ1-2	few	-	TRBV18	TGTGCCAGCTCACCTGGTCCCGATGGTGGGGGCTACACCTTC	CASSPGPDGGGYTF
TRBJ2-7	few	-	TRBV18	TGTGCCAGCTCAATTGACGGATCCTACGAGCAGTACTTC	CASSIDGSYEQYF
TRBJ1-5	-	-	TRBV6-1	TGTGCCAGCAGTGAAGCAGTAACGGCCCAGCCCCAGCATTTT	CASSEAVTAQPQHF
TRBJ1-1	-	TRBD1	TRBV28	TGTGCCAGCACCTCAGGGGGCCGGATGAACACTGAAGCTTTCTTT	CASTSGGRMNTEAFF
TRBJ2-1	-	-	TRBV14	TGTGCCAGCAGTCCGACGGCAGGGGCCAACAATGAGCAGTTCTTC	CASSPTAGANNEQFF
TRBJ2-3	once	-	TRBV16	TGTGCCAGCAGCCCGTCAACCGTTCCCGCAGATACGCAGTATTTT	CASSPSTVPADTQYF
TRBJ2-3	many	TRBD2	TRBV20-1	TGCAGTGCTCTCAGGGAGGCGGGAGCGACAGATACGCAGTATTTT	CSALREAGATDTQYF
TRBJ1-4	-	-	TRBV5-1	TGCGCCAGCAGCTTCCAGCCAGGAACTAATGAAAAACTGTTTTTT	CASSFQPGTNEKLFF
TRBJ2-5	-	TRBD1	TRBV28	TGTGCCAGCAGAAATCAGGACAGGGGGGTACAAGAGACCCAGTACTTC	CASRNQDRGVQETQYF
TRBJ1-2	-	-	TRBV20-1	TGCAGTGCTAATCCCTCTAACTATGGCTACACCTTC	CSANPSNYGYTF
TRBJ2-3	-	TRBD2	TRBV3-1	TGTGCCAGCAGCCAAGATAGGACTAGCGGGGGGGCTCCCCCCGGGGATACGCAGTATTTT	CASSQDRTSGGAPPGDTQYF
TRBJ2-5	-	TRBD2	TRBV29-1	TGCAGCGTTGTTCGTCTCGGGGGGACTGCCAAAGAGACCCAGTACTTC	CSVVRLGGTAKETQYF
TRBJ2-1	-	-	TRBV20-1	TGCAGTGCATCCCCCACCTACAATGAGCAGTTCTTC	CSASPTYNEQFF
TRBJ2-1	-	TRBD2	TRBV24-1	TGTGCCACCAGTGACACACTAGCGGACTCCTACAATGAGCAGTTCTTC	CATSDTLADSYNEQFF
TRBJ2-1	-	-	TRBV6-2/TRBV6-3	TGTGCCAGCAGTTACCTGGGATACAATGAGCAGTTCTTC	CASSYLGYNEQFF
TRBJ1-2	-	TRBD1	TRBV7-3	TGTGCCAGCAGCTCTTCGGGACAGGGTCGGGGTGGCTACACCTTC	CASSSSGQGRGGYTF
TRBJ2-7	few	-	TRBV28	TGTGCCAGCACCACCACCGGGGCCGCCGCCTACGAGCAGTACTTC	CASTTTGAAAYEQYF
TRBJ2-7	-	-	TRBV25-1	TGTGCCAGCAGTGCCGGACAATATCCCTACGAGCAGTACTTC	CASSAGQYPYEQYF
TRBJ2-2	-	-	TRBV5-1	TGCGCCAGCAGCTCCTCCCTTTCGAACACCGGGGAGCTGTTTTTT	CASSSSLSNTGELFF
TRBJ2-7	-	TRBD2	TRBV5-1	TGCGCCGGCAGTCGGCGCGGGGGCTACGAGCAGTACTTC	CAGSRRGGYEQYF
TRBJ2-7	-	-	TRBV27	TGTGCCAGCAGCCGTCAGAGGACCTACGAGCAGTACTTC	CASSRQRTYEQYF
TRBJ1-1	-	-	TRBV29-1	TGCAGCGTTCAAGTTGTCACTGAAGCTTTCTTT	CSVQVVTEAFF
TRBJ2-3	few	TRBD2	TRBV11-2	TGTGCCAGCAGCTTACTTAGCGGGGGGGCGGCAGATACGCAGTATTTT	CASSLLSGGAADTQYF
TRBJ2-5	few	-	TRBV20-1	TGCAGTGCTAGAGATGGCCGGGGGCGGGGGACCCAGTACTTC	CSARDGRGRGTQYF
TRBJ2-6	-	-	TRBV10-3	TGTGCCAGCAGTGCCCTCACAGGGTCAGGGGCCAACGTCCTGACTTTC	CASSALTGSGANVLTF
TRBJ2-1	-	TRBD1	TRBV3-1	TGTGCCAGCAGTCCCAACAGGGGTCTCTCCTACAATGAGCAGTTCTTC	CASSPNRGLSYNEQFF
TRBJ2-6	-	-	TRBV7-2	TGTGCCAGCAGCTTAGAGACAGCTGGGGCCAACGTCCTGACTTTC	CASSLETAGANVLTF
TRBJ1-2	-	-	TRBV28	TGTGCCAGCAGTTTAGTCAGACAGGCCAACTATGGCTACACCTTC	CASSLVRQANYGYTF
TRBJ2-1	few	TRBD2	TRBV20-1	TGCAGGGGGTTAGCGGGGGACAATGAGCAGTTCTTC	CRGLAGDNEQFF
TRBJ1-2	-	-	TRBV3-1	TGTGCCAGCAGCAAGGACCCAGGGGTGGGTGGCTACACCTTC	CASSKDPGVGGYTF
TRBJ2-7	-	-	TRBV6-2/TRBV6-3	TGTGCCAGCAGTTTACAAACCCTCCTGACAGGTCACTACGAGCAGTACTTC	CASSLQTLLTGHYEQYF
TRBJ2-1	many	TRBD2	TRBV7-2	TGTGCCAGCAGCTTAGGACTAGCGAGAGCTGACAATGAGCAGTTCTTC	CASSLGLARADNEQFF
TRBJ2-1	-	-	TRBV7-9	TGTGCCAGCAGTCACGGACAGATCGGCAGAACGTACAATGAGCAGTTCTTC	CASSHGQIGRTYNEQFF
TRBJ2-1	few	TRBD2	TRBV11-2	TGTGCCAGCAGCTTAGATCGCATAGCGGGAGGGCCCAACAATGAGCAGTTCTTC	CASSLDRIAGGPNNEQFF
TRBJ1-1	few	-	TRBV20-1	TGCAGTGCTAGTGGCGAAGGAAACACTGAAGCTTTCTTT	CSASGEGNTEAFF
TRBJ1-6	-	-	TRBV20-1	TGCAGTGCTAGAGACCCAGCCCCCAGCGGGGGGAATAATTCACCCCTCCACTTT	CSARDPAPSGGNNSPLHF
TRBJ2-7	few	TRBD2	TRBV4-2	TGTGCCAGCAGCCAAGCCATCGGACTAGCGGGGGGTACCTACGAGCAGTACTTC	CASSQAIGLAGGTYEQYF
TRBJ2-7	-	-	TRBV11-2	TGTGCCAGCAGCCTGGGAGGCTCCGGGACTCTCTACGAGCAGTACTTC	CASSLGGSGTLYEQYF
TRBJ1-6	-	TRBD1	TRBV7-2	TGTGCCAGCAAATGGGGACAGGGGAATAATTCACCCCTCCACTTT	CASKWGQGNNSPLHF
TRBJ2-5	-	TRBD2	TRBV7-2	TGTGCCAGCAGCGGCGGTTGGCGGGGGGGCGAGACCCAGTACTTC	CASSGGWRGGETQYF
TRBJ2-7	-	-	TRBV27	TGTGCCAGCAGTTTTTCGTCCGGGACCACTAATTACGAGCAGTACTTC	CASSFSSGTTNYEQYF
TRBJ1-1	once	-	TRBV21-1	-	CASSKVGQGACTEAFF
TRBJ2-1	-	TRBD1	TRBV20-1	TGCAGTGCCACCCTGACAGGGAAGGAGCTGTTCTTC	CSATLTGKELFF